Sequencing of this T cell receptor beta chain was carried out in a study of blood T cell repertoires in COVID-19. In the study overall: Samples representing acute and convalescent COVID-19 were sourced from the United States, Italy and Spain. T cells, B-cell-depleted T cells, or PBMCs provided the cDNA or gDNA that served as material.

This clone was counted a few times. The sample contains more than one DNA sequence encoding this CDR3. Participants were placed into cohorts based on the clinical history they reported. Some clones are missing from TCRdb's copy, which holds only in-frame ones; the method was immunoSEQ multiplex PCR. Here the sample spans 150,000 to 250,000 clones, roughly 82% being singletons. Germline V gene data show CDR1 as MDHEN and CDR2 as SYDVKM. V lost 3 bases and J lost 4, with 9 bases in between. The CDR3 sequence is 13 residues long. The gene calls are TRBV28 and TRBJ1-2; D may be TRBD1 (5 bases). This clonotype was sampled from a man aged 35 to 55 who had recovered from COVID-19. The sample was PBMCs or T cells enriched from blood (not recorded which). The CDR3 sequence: CASSLGGGYGYTF. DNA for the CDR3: TGTGCCAGCAGTTTGGGCGGGGGCTATGGCTACACCTTC.